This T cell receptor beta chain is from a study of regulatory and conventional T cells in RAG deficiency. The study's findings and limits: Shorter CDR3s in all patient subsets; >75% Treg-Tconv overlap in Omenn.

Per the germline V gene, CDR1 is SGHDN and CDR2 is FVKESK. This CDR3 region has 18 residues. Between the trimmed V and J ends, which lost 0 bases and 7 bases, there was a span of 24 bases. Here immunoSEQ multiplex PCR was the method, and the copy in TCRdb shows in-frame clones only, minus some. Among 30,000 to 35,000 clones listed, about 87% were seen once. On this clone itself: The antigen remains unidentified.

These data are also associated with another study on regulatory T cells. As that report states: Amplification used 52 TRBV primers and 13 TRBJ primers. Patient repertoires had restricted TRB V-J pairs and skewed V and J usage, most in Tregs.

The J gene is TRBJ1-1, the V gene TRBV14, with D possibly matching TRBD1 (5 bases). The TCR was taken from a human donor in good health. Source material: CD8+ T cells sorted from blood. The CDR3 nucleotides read TGTGCCAGCAGCCAAGATCCTACTACTGGGGGGTACCAATTTGAAGCTTTCTTT. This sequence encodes CASSQDPTTGGYQFEAFF. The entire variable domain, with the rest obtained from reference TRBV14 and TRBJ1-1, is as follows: EAGVTQFPSHSVIEKGQTVTLRCDPISGHDNLYWYRRVMGKEIKFLLHFVKESKQDESGMPNNRFLAERTGGTYSTLKVQPAELEDSGVYFCASSQDPTTGGYQFEAFFGQGTRLTVV.